This T cell receptor beta chain was recovered during a study of CD8 T cells in Susac syndrome. Reverse transcription used about 0.45 to 1 ug RNA and random hexamers. TCRdb passed the immunoSEQ multiplex PCR reads through MiXCR, listing each CDR3 protein once. The sample carries some 400,000 distinct CDR3 sequences, approximately 85% recorded once. V lost 8 bases to trimming and J lost 4 bases, with 19 bases between them. The CDR3 is made up of 15 amino acids. Germline values: CDR1 LGHNT, CDR2 FRNRAP. This receptor was taken from a human donor with multiple sclerosis. Sequenced material: CD8+ T cells from PBMCs. The rearrangement joins TRBV12-5 to TRBJ2-3, with D possibly matching TRBD1 (6 bases). In nucleotides, the CDR3 is TGTGCTAGTCACCTACCAGGGGATGTCGCAGATACGCAGTATTTT. This codes for CASHLPGDVADTQYF.